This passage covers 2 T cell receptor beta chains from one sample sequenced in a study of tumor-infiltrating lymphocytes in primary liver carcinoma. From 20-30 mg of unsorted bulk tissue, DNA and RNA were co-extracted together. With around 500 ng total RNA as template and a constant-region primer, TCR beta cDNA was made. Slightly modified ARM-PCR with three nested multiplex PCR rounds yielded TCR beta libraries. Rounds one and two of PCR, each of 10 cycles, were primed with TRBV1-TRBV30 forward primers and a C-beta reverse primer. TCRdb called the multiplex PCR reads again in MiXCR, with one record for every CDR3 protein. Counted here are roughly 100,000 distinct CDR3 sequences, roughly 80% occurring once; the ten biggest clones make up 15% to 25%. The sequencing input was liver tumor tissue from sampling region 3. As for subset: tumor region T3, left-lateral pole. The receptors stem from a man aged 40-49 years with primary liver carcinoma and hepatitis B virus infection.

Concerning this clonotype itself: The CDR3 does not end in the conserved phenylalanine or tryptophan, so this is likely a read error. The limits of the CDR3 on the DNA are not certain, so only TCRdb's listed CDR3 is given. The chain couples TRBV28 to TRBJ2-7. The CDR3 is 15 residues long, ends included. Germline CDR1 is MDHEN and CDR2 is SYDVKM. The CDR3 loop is CASSSYSGSSYEQHS.

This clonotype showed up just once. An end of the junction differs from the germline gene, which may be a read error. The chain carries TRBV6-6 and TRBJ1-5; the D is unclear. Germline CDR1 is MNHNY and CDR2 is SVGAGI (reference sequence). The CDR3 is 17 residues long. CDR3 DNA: TGTGTCAGCAGTCCCCACCTGGACGATCGCCTCAATCAGCCCCAGCATTTT. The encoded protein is CVSSPHLDDRLNQPQHF.